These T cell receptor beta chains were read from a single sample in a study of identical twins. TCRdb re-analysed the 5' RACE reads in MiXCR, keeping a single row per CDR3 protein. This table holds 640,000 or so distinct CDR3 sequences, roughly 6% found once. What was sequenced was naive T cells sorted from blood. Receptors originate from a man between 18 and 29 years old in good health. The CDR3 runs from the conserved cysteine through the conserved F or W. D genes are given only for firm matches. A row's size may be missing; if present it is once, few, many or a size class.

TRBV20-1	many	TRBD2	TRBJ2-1	CSARPSGSSYNEQFF	TGCAGTGCTAGACCCAGCGGGAGCTCCTACAATGAGCAGTTCTTC
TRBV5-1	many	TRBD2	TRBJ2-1	CASSPGTSGRGDNEQFF	TGCGCCAGCAGCCCAGGGACTAGCGGGAGAGGGGACAATGAGCAGTTCTTC
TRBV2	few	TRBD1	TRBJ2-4	CASSRARGKYF	TGTGCCAGCAGTCGGGCCAGGGGGAAGTACTTC
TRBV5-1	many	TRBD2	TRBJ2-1	CASSLPLGLAGGDEQFF	TGCGCCAGCAGCTTGCCCCTGGGACTAGCGGGAGGCGATGAGCAGTTCTTC
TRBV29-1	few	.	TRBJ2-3	CSASRNADTQYF	TGCAGCGCTTCAAGGAACGCAGATACGCAGTATTTT
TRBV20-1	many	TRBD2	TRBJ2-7	CSASGFYGTSANYEQYF	TGCAGTGCTAGTGGGTTTTACGGGACTAGCGCGAATTACGAGCAGTACTTC
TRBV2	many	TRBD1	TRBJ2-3	CATYRGRTDTQYF	TGTGCCACGTACAGGGGGCGAACAGATACGCAGTATTTT
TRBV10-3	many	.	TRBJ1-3	CAISVVEGSGNTIYF	TGTGCCATCAGTGTGGTGGAGGGCTCTGGAAACACCATATATTTT
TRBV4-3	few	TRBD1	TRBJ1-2	CASSQKWDSELLIDGYTF	TGCGCCAGCAGCCAAAAATGGGACAGCGAACTGCTTATTGACGGCTACACCTTC
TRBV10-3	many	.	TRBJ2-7	CAISQRAEAYEQYF	TGTGCCATCAGTCAGAGGGCCGAGGCCTACGAGCAGTACTTC
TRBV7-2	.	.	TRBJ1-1	CASSHPHTEAFF	TGTGCCAGCAGCCACCCCCACACTGAAGCTTTCTTT
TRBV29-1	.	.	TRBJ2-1	CSVPGKSSYNEQFF	TGCAGCGTCCCCGGGAAGAGCTCCTACAATGAGCAGTTCTTC
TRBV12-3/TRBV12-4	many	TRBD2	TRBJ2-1	CASSLSGSAYDEQFF	TGTGCCAGCAGTCTAAGCGGGAGCGCATACGATGAGCAGTTCTTC
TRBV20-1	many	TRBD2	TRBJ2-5	CSASSLAGPRRETQYF	TGCAGTGCTAGTTCACTAGCGGGCCCCCGGCGGGAGACCCAGTACTTC
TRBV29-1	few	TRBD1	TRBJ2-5	CSANYRGLGETQYF	TGCAGCGCTAACTACAGGGGGCTCGGGGAGACCCAGTACTTC
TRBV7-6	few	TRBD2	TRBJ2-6	CASSLGLAGGPGANVLTF	TGTGCCAGCAGCTTAGGCCTAGCGGGAGGGCCTGGGGCCAACGTCCTGACTTTC
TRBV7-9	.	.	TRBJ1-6	CASSPSGGGNNSPLHF	TGTGCCAGCAGCCCGTCCGGGGGCGGGAATAATTCACCCCTCCACTTT
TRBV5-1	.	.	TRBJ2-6	CASSLDNAGANVLTF	TGCGCCAGCAGCTTGGACAATGCTGGGGCCAACGTCCTGACTTTC
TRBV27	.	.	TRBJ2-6	CASSFASGANVLTF	TGTGCCAGCAGTTTCGCGTCTGGGGCCAACGTCCTGACTTTC
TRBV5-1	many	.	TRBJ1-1	CASSLGQGVEAFF	TGCGCCAGCAGCCTAGGTCAAGGGGTTGAAGCTTTCTTT
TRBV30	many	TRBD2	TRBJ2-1	CARGGGLSYNEQFF	TGTGCCCGTGGGGGAGGGCTCTCCTACAATGAGCAGTTCTTC
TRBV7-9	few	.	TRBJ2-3	CASSSDRQGFTDTQYF	TGTGCCAGCAGCTCCGACCGCCAGGGGTTCACAGATACGCAGTATTTT
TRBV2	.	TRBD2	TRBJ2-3	CASKGTSGKSDTQYF	TGTGCCAGCAAGGGGACTAGCGGGAAGTCAGATACGCAGTATTTT
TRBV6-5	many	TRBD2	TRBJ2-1	CASSYSRLLAGMSNEQFF	TGTGCCAGCAGTTACTCGAGATTACTAGCGGGAATGTCCAATGAGCAGTTCTTC
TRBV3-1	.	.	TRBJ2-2	CASSPGTLLTYGDTGELFF	TGTGCCAGCAGCCCGGGGACATTGCTTACTTATGGTGACACCGGGGAGCTGTTTTTT
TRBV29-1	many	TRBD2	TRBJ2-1	CSVLPGTSGLTWNEQFF	TGCAGCGTGTTACCCGGGACTAGCGGCCTTACGTGGAATGAGCAGTTCTTC
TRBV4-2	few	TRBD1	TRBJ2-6	CASSQRDRVGFSGANVLTF	TGTGCCAGCAGCCAACGGGACAGGGTTGGGTTCTCTGGGGCCAACGTCCTGACTTTC
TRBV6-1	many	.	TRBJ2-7	CASSASGAERFSYEQYF	TGTGCCAGCAGTGCCTCGGGGGCGGAAAGGTTCTCCTACGAGCAGTACTTC
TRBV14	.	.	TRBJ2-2	CASSLWTGELFF	TGTGCCAGCAGCCTTTGGACCGGGGAGCTGTTTTTT
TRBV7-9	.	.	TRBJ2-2	CASNPGELFF	TGTGCCAGCAACCCCGGGGAGCTGTTTTTT
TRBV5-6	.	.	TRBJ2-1	CASSFRGIGSNEQFF	TGTGCCAGCAGCTTCAGGGGGATCGGGAGCAATGAGCAGTTCTTC
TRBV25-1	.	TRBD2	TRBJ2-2	CASREILAGGHGELFF	TGTGCCAGCAGGGAAATCCTAGCGGGAGGGCACGGGGAGCTGTTTTTT
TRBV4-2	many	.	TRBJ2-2	CASSRRVDTGELFF	TGTGCCAGCAGCAGGCGGGTAGACACCGGGGAGCTGTTTTTT
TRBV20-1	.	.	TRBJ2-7	CSSSINEVPGSSYEQYF	TGCAGTTCTTCTATCAATGAGGTACCAGGCTCCTCCTACGAGCAGTACTTC
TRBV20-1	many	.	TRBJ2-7	CSARDLAAYEQYF	TGCAGTGCTAGAGATTTGGCAGCCTACGAGCAGTACTTC
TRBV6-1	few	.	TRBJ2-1	CASSLRGLVDEQFF	TGTGCCAGCAGCCTCAGGGGCCTGGTGGATGAGCAGTTCTTC
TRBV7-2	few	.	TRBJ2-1	CASSYGHNEQFF	TGTGCCAGCAGCTACGGTCACAATGAGCAGTTCTTC
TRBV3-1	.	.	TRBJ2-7	CASSPGSGFEQYF	TGTGCCAGCAGCCCCGGGAGCGGGTTCGAGCAGTACTTC
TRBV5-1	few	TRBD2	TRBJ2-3	CASSWRGLANTDTQYF	TGCGCCAGCAGCTGGAGGGGACTAGCGAACACAGATACGCAGTATTTT
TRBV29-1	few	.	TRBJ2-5	CSVLGGGQETQYF	TGCAGCGTCCTGGGTGGGGGCCAAGAGACCCAGTACTTC
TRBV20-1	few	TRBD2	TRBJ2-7	CSARETRTSGIKQYF	TGCAGTGCTAGAGAGACCCGGACTAGCGGGATAAAGCAGTACTTC
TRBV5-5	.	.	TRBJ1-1	CASSLPGHPNTEAFF	TGTGCCAGCAGCCTGCCGGGACACCCGAACACTGAAGCTTTCTTT
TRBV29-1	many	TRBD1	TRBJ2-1	CSATGGSENEQFF	TGCAGCGCCACAGGGGGCTCGGAAAATGAGCAGTTCTTC
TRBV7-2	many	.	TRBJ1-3	CASSLKVELDSGNTIYF	TGTGCCAGCAGCCTCAAGGTGGAGTTGGATTCTGGAAACACCATATATTTT
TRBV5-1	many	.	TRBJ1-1	CASSSNTEAFF	TGTGCCAGCAGCTCCAACACTGAAGCTTTCTTT
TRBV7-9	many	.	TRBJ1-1	CASSLRQTEAFF	TGTGCCAGCAGCTTAAGGCAAACTGAAGCTTTCTTT
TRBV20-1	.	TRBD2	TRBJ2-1	CSARDRLAGEPKQFF	TGCAGTGCTAGAGATCGGCTAGCGGGAGAACCGAAGCAGTTCTTC
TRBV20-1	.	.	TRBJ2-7	CSARDRLHISYEQYF	TGCAGTGCTAGAGATCGACTACATATCTCCTACGAGCAGTACTTC
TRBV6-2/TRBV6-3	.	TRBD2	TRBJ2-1	CASSYLRTSGDNEQFF	TGTGCCAGCAGTTACCTAAGGACTAGCGGAGACAATGAGCAGTTCTTC
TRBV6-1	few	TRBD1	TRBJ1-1	CASSQHPGQGAVAEAFF	TGTGCCAGCAGCCAACACCCGGGACAGGGGGCGGTCGCTGAAGCTTTCTTT
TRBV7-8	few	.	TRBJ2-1	CASSEGGRGSSYNEQFF	TGTGCCAGCAGCGAAGGGGGGCGGGGGAGCTCCTACAATGAGCAGTTCTTC
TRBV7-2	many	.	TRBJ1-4	CASSLGAEEKLFF	TGTGCCAGCAGCTTAGGGGCCGAGGAAAAACTGTTTTTT
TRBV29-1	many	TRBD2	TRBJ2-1	CSVVAGAGGNEQFF	TGCAGCGTTGTGGCGGGAGCCGGGGGGAATGAGCAGTTCTTC
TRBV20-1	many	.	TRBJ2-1	CSGDEGNEQFF	TGCAGTGGGGATGAGGGCAATGAGCAGTTCTTC
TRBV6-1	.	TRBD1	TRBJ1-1	CASQGDVNTEAFF	TGTGCCAGCCAGGGGGATGTGAACACTGAAGCTTTCTTT
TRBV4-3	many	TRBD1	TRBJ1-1	CASSQDLRDRVAFF	TGCGCCAGCAGCCAAGATTTAAGGGACAGGGTCGCTTTCTTT
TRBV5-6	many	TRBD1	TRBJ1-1	CARRDRGRGNTEAFF	TGTGCCCGACGAGACAGGGGGCGGGGGAACACTGAAGCTTTCTTT